Below, 27 T cell receptor beta chains from the same sample are listed, as sequenced in a study of cytomegalovirus exposure and HLA in healthy donors. A multiplex PCR was run with 60 Vbeta primers and 13 Jbeta primers. This table comes from immunoSEQ multiplex PCR, and its TCRdb copy is limited to in-frame clones, with some not included. The sample has 150,000 to 200,000 clones; 76% are singletons. The sample comprised PBMCs. These receptors all come from a male donor in good health and CMV-seronegative.

V is TRBV19 and J is TRBJ1-2; weak D call: TRBD1 (5 bases). The CDR3 sequence is 14 residues long. Trimming left V 6 bases short and J 8 bases short, with 19 bases between. Looked up from germline, CDR1 is LNHDA and CDR2 is SQIVND (reference sequence). CDR3 in DNA: TGTGCCAGTAGGAAAAACCGGGCAGGGTACGGCTACACCTTC. Its translation is CASRKNRAGYGYTF.

The chain links TRBV7-2 to TRBJ2-1; tentative D call: TRBD2 (5 bases). The germline V gene encodes CDR1 SGHTA and CDR2 FQGNSA. Trimming removed 5 bases at V and 7 bases at J, with 9 bases between. The CDR3 sequence is 12 residues long. The CDR3 loop is CASSNRGNEQFF. As DNA, the CDR3 is TGTGCCAGCAGCAATCGGGGAAATGAGCAGTTCTTC.

The chain recombines TRBV29-1 with TRBJ2-1, with 13 nucleotides matching TRBD2. Germline loops: CDR1 SQVTM, CDR2 ANQGSEA. With V trimmed by 7 bases and J by 6 bases, 6 bases remained unmatched. The CDR3 spans 14 residues. The CDR3 spells CSAKLAGGSNEQFF. The DNA for the CDR3 is TGCAGCGCCAAACTAGCGGGAGGGAGCAATGAGCAGTTCTTC.

The chain uses TRBV30 and TRBJ1-6, with D tentatively TRBD1 (6 bases). CDR1 is GTSNPN, CDR2 SVGIG, per germline (reference sequence). CDR3 length equals 15 residues. Trimming took off 7 bases at V and 9 bases at J, with 22 bases between the two ends. The CDR3 reads CASLGGGDWGSPLHF. CDR3 nucleotides: TGTGCCTCCCTGGGCGGGGGCGATTGGGGTTCACCCCTCCACTTT.

V usage is TRBV7-2 and J usage is TRBJ1-1; no definite D call. The germline V gene encodes CDR1 SGHTA and CDR2 FQGNSA. This CDR3 region has 14 residues. Trimming removed 7 bases at V and 6 bases at J, with 18 bases between. The CDR3 DNA follows: TGTGCCAGCACCAACACGTTCGGGATCGCTGAAGCTTTCTTT. It is translated as CASTNTFGIAEAFF.

The chain has TRBV5-1 and TRBJ2-5; no definite D call. This CDR3 has 14 amino acids. The germline V and J ends were trimmed by 3 bases and 2 bases, with 11 bases remaining between them. In germline, CDR1 is SGHRS, CDR2 YFSETQ. The CDR3 nucleotides read TGCGCCAGCAGCTGGGTGGCAGCGCAAGAGACCCAGTACTTC. Encoded protein: CASSWVAAQETQYF.

This clone showed up just a few times. J is TRBJ1-1 and V is TRBV2; D is undetermined. The CDR3 length is 16 residues. Trimming stripped 6 bases from V and 1 base from J, with 18 bases between. CDR1 and CDR2 (germline): SNHLY, FYNNEI. The CDR3 DNA sequence: TGTGCCAGCAGGCCCGAGGAGGGTTGGGGGAACACTGAAGCTTTCTTT. It is translated as CASRPEEGWGNTEAFF.

The chain employs TRBV10-3 and TRBJ1-2, with TRBD1 matching over 10 bases. The germline V gene encodes CDR1 ENHRY and CDR2 SYGVKD. V dropped 11 bases and J dropped 8; count of bases not matched to a gene: 8. The CDR3 covers 12 residues. The CDR3 nucleotides are TGTGCCGGGCGGACAGGGGGAGAGGGCTACACCTTC. This translates into CAGRTGGEGYTF.

This clone was picked up a small number of times. The V and J genes are TRBV27 and TRBJ2-7; a weak D match, TRBD2 (5 bases). Germline assignment: CDR1 MNHEY and CDR2 SMNVEV (reference sequence). Trimming cost V 6 bases and J 2 bases, with 14 bases left between them. The CDR3 has 14 amino acids. CDR3 amino acids: CASRPEGVAYEQYF. CDR3 sequence (DNA): TGTGCCAGCAGGCCAGAGGGAGTGGCCTACGAGCAGTACTTC.

With regard to this clone: The junction differs from germline at one of its ends, possibly a read error. This chain connects TRBV20-1 to TRBJ2-1; the D is unclear. Germline CDR1 reads DFQATT; CDR2 reads SNEGSKA (reference sequence). The CDR3 has 9 residues. The CDR3 DNA reads as TGTAGAGGCTGCAATGAGCAGTTCTTC. Translated, it gives CRGCNEQFF.

The rearrangement joins TRBV19 to TRBJ1-1; TRBD1 matches 8 bases. Trimming at V came to 4 bases and at J to 4 bases, leaving 8 bases not matched to a gene. CDR1 and CDR2 from the germline V gene are LNHDA and SQIVND (reference sequence). The CDR3 totals 15 residues. CDR3 protein: CASSTWTGLSTEAFF. In DNA form, the CDR3 reads TGTGCCAGTAGTACCTGGACAGGGTTGAGCACTGAAGCTTTCTTT.

The J gene is TRBJ2-7, the V gene TRBV5-8, with 7 bases fitting TRBD1. Germline V gives CDR1 SGHTS, CDR2 YDEGEE. The CDR3 consists of 12 residues. Germline trimming cut 1 base from V and 9 bases from J; bases unmatched to any gene: 4. The CDR3 nucleotides are TGTGCCAGCAGCTTGTCGAGGGGGCGGCAGTACTTC. Amino acid sequence: CASSLSRGRQYF.

On this clone: A read error may produce the germline difference seen at one junction end. The genes are TRBV7-7 and TRBJ2-2, with 7 bases that match TRBD1. The CDR3 spans 16 residues. Germline V gives CDR1 SSHAT, CDR2 FNYEAQ (reference sequence). CDR3 amino acids: CASSVDRARNTGELFF. The CDR3 region has the DNA TGTGCTAGCAGCGTTGACAGGGCTAGGAACACCGGGGAGCTGTTTTTT.

The V gene is TRBV5-4, the J gene TRBJ2-7; maybe TRBD2 (7 bases). Germline CDR1 is SGHNT and CDR2 is YYREEE (reference sequence). Trimming took off 0 bases at V and 1 base at J, with 14 bases between the two ends. CDR3 length equals 16 residues. CDR3 region: CASSLGGAGASYEQYF. The CDR3 nucleotides are TGTGCCAGCAGCTTGGGGGGCGCGGGGGCTTCCTACGAGCAGTACTTC.

The chain couples TRBV7-6 to TRBJ2-7; 13 nucleotides agree with TRBD2. This CDR3 comprises 15 residues. The ends lost 5 bases at V and 4 bases at J; junction bases unmatched: 5. Germline V CDR1 and CDR2: SGHVS, FNYEAQ. CDR3 bases: TGTGCCAGCAGCACTAGCGGGGGGGCGGCGTACGAGCAGTACTTC. It yields the protein CASSTSGGAAYEQYF.

The chain is built from TRBV7-6 and TRBJ2-6; D is unclear. Germline CDR1 is SGHVS and CDR2 is FNYEAQ. This CDR3 is built from 18 residues. V was clipped by 1 base and J by 0 bases, with 13 bases between them. CDR3 in DNA: TGTGCCAGCAGCTTAGTGGTAGAGACGGGCTCTGGGGCCAACGTCCTGACTTTC. Residues: CASSLVVETGSGANVLTF.

This clone was observed a single time. The rearrangement links TRBV6-5 to TRBJ1-2, with D unclear. The CDR3 loop spans 15 amino acids. Germline CDR1 reads MNHEY; CDR2 reads SVGAGI. The germline V and J ends were trimmed by 4 bases and 1 base, with 13 bases remaining between them. Here the CDR3 reads CASSLEAVNNYGYTF. The DNA for the CDR3 is TGTGCCAGCAGTTTGGAGGCAGTTAATAACTATGGCTACACCTTC.

In its sample, this clone was seen a few times. The genes are TRBV7-2 and TRBJ1-6; TRBD1 might be the D (6 bases). This CDR3 contains 16 residues. Looked up from germline, CDR1 is SGHTA and CDR2 is FQGNSA. The V end lost 7 bases, the J end lost 7 bases, and 20 bases lay between the germline ends. Written as DNA, the CDR3 is TGTGCCAGCACCCTTAGGGCAGGGGAAGGAAATTCACCCCTCCACTTT. This gives the protein CASTLRAGEGNSPLHF. The full variable domain, rest sourced from reference TRBV7-2 and TRBJ1-6, is GAGVSQSPSNKVTEKGKDVELRCDPISGHTALYWYRQSLGQGLEFLIYFQGNSAPDKSGLPSDRFSAERTGGSVSTLTIQRTQQEDSAVYLCASTLRAGEGNSPLHFGNGTRLTVT.

The V and J genes are TRBV7-9 and TRBJ2-5; 10 nucleotides match TRBD2. CDR3 length equals 14 residues. Germline CDR1 is SEHNR and CDR2 is FQNEAQ (reference sequence). The V segment lost 3 bases and the J segment 7 bases; nucleotides outside the gene matches: 5. The CDR3 bases are TGTGCCAGCAGCTTCGTAGCGGGAGGAGGGACCCAGTACTTC. This codes for CASSFVAGGGTQYF.

The V gene is TRBV4-1, the J gene TRBJ2-7, with 11 bases that match TRBD1. In germline, CDR1 is MGHRA, CDR2 YSYEKL. V was pared by 4 bases and J by 2 bases, with 7 bases of the junction left unmatched. CDR3 length: 16 residues. Written as DNA, the CDR3 is TGCGCCAGCAGCCGACCGGACAGGGGGCTGCCCTACGAGCAGTACTTC. This translates into CASSRPDRGLPYEQYF.

The V gene is TRBV28, the J gene TRBJ2-5; TRBD2 agrees at 10 bases. This CDR3 comprises 12 residues. CDR1 and CDR2 from the germline V gene are MDHEN and SYDVKM. V trimming: 5 bases; J trimming: 6 bases; junction bases outside the gene matches: 0. This CDR3 is CASSTSGKTQYF. The CDR3 DNA follows: TGTGCCAGCAGTACTAGCGGGAAGACCCAGTACTTC. Drawing the rest from reference TRBV28 and TRBJ2-5, the complete variable domain is DVKVTQSSRYLVKRTGEKVFLECVQDMDHENMFWYRQDPGLGLRLIYFSYDVKMKEKGDIPEGYSVSREKKERFSLILESASTNQTSMYLCASSTSGKTQYFGPGTRLLVL.

The chain has TRBV27 and TRBJ2-7; 8 bases are shared with TRBD2. There are 13 residues in the CDR3. The trim removed 10 bases at V and 2 bases at J, leaving 7 bases unmatched. CDR1 is MNHEY, CDR2 SMNVEV, per germline (reference sequence). The CDR3 coding sequence is TGTGCCACAGCCCGGGGGGGTCCCTACGAGCAGTACTTC. Its protein is CATARGGPYEQYF.

V and J are TRBV30 and TRBJ2-2, with 8 bases that match TRBD2. Trimming removed 3 bases from V and 8 bases from J; junction bases left unmatched: 5. The V gene's germline CDR1 is GTSNPN and CDR2 SVGIG (reference sequence). This CDR3 contains 13 residues. The CDR3 is CAWRIGGRGELFF. DNA for the CDR3: TGTGCCTGGAGGATTGGCGGGAGGGGGGAGCTGTTTTTT. The full variable domain, with the rest looked up from reference TRBV30 and TRBJ2-2, is SQTIHQWPATLVQPVGSPLSLECTVEGTSNPNLYWYRQAAGRGLQLLFYSVGIGQISSEVPQNLSASRPQDRQFILSSKKLLLSDSGFYLCAWRIGGRGELFFGEGSRLTVL.

The V gene is TRBV6-1, the J gene TRBJ2-7; 8 bases fit TRBD1. V lost 4 bases, J lost 6 bases, and 2 bases stayed unmatched. This CDR3 spans 12 amino acids. CDR1 is MNHNS and CDR2 is SASEGT in the germline V gene. The CDR3 region has the DNA TGTGCCAGCAGTGGGACAGGGATCGAGCAGTACTTC. As protein: CASSGTGIEQYF.

The chain combines TRBV29-1 with TRBJ1-5; 10 bases line up with TRBD1. The CDR3 loop spans 14 amino acids. CDR1 is SQVTM and CDR2 is ANQGSEA in the germline V gene. V gave up 7 bases and J gave up 4 bases; unmatched junction bases: 7. CDR3 DNA sequence: TGCAGCGCCCGGGGACAGGGGATTAATCAGCCCCAGCATTTT. Translating it yields CSARGQGINQPQHF.

V and J are TRBV11-3 and TRBJ1-1; D is unresolved. The CDR3 totals 13 residues. The V gene lost 3 bases and the J gene lost 2 bases, with 7 bases spanning the gap. Germline V gene data show CDR1 as SGHNT and CDR2 as YENEEA. The CDR3 nucleotides are TGTGCCAGCAGCTTCGCGGCCAACACTGAAGCTTTCTTT. Translated: CASSFAANTEAFF.

Written as DNA, the CDR3 is TGCGCCAGCAGCTTGAGAGGACTAGCGGGGGACGTTTTACGGACAGATACGCAGTATTTT. Translating it yields CASSLRGLAGDVLRTDTQYF. The rearrangement joins TRBV5-1 to TRBJ2-3, with 13 bases lining up with TRBD2. The germline V gene encodes CDR1 SGHRS and CDR2 YFSETQ. This CDR3 has 20 residues. V shed 1 base and J 3 bases; nucleotides not matched to a gene: 14.